This is a list of T cell receptor beta chains from one sample in a study of human T cells and chemical hapten exposure. A single record per CDR3 protein comes from TCRdb applying MiXCR to the RACE reads. The sample records tens of thousands of distinct CDR3 sequences, 10% being singletons. The specimen comprised whole blood, sampled in connection with sensitization to the hapten diphenylcyclopropenone (DPC). These receptors were taken from a woman in her forties or fifties with alopecia areata. Some clones in this sample may be carry-over from other donors' samples. Both conserved end residues are part of each CDR3. A D gene is named only where the DNA matches it firmly. Size is stated for part of the rows, as once, few or many counts, or as a class when the clone is expanded.

v_call: TRBV6-5; j_call: TRBJ1-6; clone_size: few; d_call: TRBD1; cdr3_nt: TGTGCCATCCAACAGGGGTATGGTTCACCCCTCCACTTT; cdr3_aa: CAIQQGYGSPLHF
v_call: TRBV5-1; j_call: TRBJ2-2; clone_size: .; d_call: .; cdr3_nt: TGCGCCAGCAGCACCGGGATCCAGAGCGGGGAGCTGTTTTTT; cdr3_aa: CASSTGIQSGELFF
v_call: TRBV20-1; j_call: TRBJ2-7; clone_size: few; d_call: .; cdr3_nt: TGCAGTGCTAGAGATTTGAGTCTTAGCTCCTACGAGCAGTACTTC; cdr3_aa: CSARDLSLSSYEQYF
v_call: TRBV29-1; j_call: TRBJ2-1; clone_size: few; d_call: .; cdr3_nt: TGCAGCGTTCTGGGGGGCTCCTACAATGAGCAGTTCTTC; cdr3_aa: CSVLGGSYNEQFF
v_call: TRBV20-1; j_call: TRBJ2-7; clone_size: few; d_call: .; cdr3_nt: TGCAGTGCTAGAGCTCCCGGGAGAGGTTACGAGCAGTACTTC; cdr3_aa: CSARAPGRGYEQYF
v_call: TRBV5-6; j_call: TRBJ1-4; clone_size: many; d_call: .; cdr3_nt: TGTGCCAGCAGCTTGACAAGGGTTACTAATGAAAAACTGTTTTTT; cdr3_aa: CASSLTRVTNEKLFF
v_call: TRBV3-1; j_call: TRBJ2-7; clone_size: many; d_call: .; cdr3_nt: TGTGCCAGCAGCCAAGCAGTCACCTACGAGCAGTACTTC; cdr3_aa: CASSQAVTYEQYF
v_call: TRBV12-3/TRBV12-4; j_call: TRBJ1-5; clone_size: few; d_call: .; cdr3_nt: TGTGCCAGCAGTTTAGGTAGAGGGCGTAATCAGCCCCAGCATTTT; cdr3_aa: CASSLGRGRNQPQHF
v_call: TRBV7-2; j_call: TRBJ1-1; clone_size: many; d_call: .; cdr3_nt: TGTGCCAGCAGCTTCGTATTCGAAGGCGAAGCTTTCTTT; cdr3_aa: CASSFVFEGEAFF
v_call: TRBV5-5; j_call: TRBJ1-2; clone_size: many; d_call: .; cdr3_nt: TGTGCCAGCAGCCGATTGGGGCCCGCCGGTGGCTACACCTTC; cdr3_aa: CASSRLGPAGGYTF
v_call: TRBV19; j_call: TRBJ2-5; clone_size: many; d_call: .; cdr3_nt: TGTGCCAGTAGTACACAGGGTACACCCCAAGAGACCCAGTACTTC; cdr3_aa: CASSTQGTPQETQYF
v_call: TRBV12-3/TRBV12-4; j_call: TRBJ2-7; clone_size: many; d_call: .; cdr3_nt: TGTGCAGTCTCTTTAGGGCCCCAGGACGAGCAGTACTTC; cdr3_aa: CAVSLGPQDEQYF
v_call: TRBV28; j_call: TRBJ1-4; clone_size: .; d_call: .; cdr3_nt: TGTGCCAGCAGCAACCCGGGGCGTGGTACTAATGAAAAACTGTTTTTT; cdr3_aa: CASSNPGRGTNEKLFF
v_call: TRBV29-1; j_call: TRBJ1-4; clone_size: few; d_call: .; cdr3_nt: TGCAGCGTTGTACTGGGGGCAACTAATGAAAAACTGTTTTTT; cdr3_aa: CSVVLGATNEKLFF
v_call: TRBV5-1; j_call: TRBJ2-3; clone_size: .; d_call: TRBD2; cdr3_nt: TGCGCCAGCAGCTCCGGATCTAGGACTAGCGGGAGGACAGATACGCAGTATTTT; cdr3_aa: CASSSGSRTSGRTDTQYF
v_call: TRBV6-4; j_call: TRBJ2-6; clone_size: .; d_call: TRBD2; cdr3_nt: TGTGCCAGCAGACCAAGCGGGGCCTCTGGGGCCAACGTCCTGACTTTC; cdr3_aa: CASRPSGASGANVLTF
v_call: TRBV20-1; j_call: TRBJ1-5; clone_size: many; d_call: .; cdr3_nt: TGCAGTGCTAGAGATCCAAGCAATCAGCCCCAGCATTTT; cdr3_aa: CSARDPSNQPQHF
v_call: TRBV20-1; j_call: TRBJ1-2; clone_size: many; d_call: .; cdr3_nt: TGCAGTGCTAGAGATCCCTTACAGGGAGCCGGGGGCTACACCTTC; cdr3_aa: CSARDPLQGAGGYTF
v_call: TRBV10-3; j_call: TRBJ2-5; clone_size: few; d_call: .; cdr3_nt: TGTGCCATCAGTGAGAAGGAGACCCAGTACTTC; cdr3_aa: CAISEKETQYF
v_call: TRBV5-1; j_call: TRBJ2-5; clone_size: .; d_call: .; cdr3_nt: TGCGCCAGCAGCTCGCTAGCGTCCGGCGAGACCCAGTACTTC; cdr3_aa: CASSSLASGETQYF
v_call: TRBV5-4; j_call: TRBJ2-7; clone_size: few; d_call: TRBD2; cdr3_nt: TGTGCCAGCAGCGCGTCCTGGCGGGGGAGCTCCTACGAGCAGTACTTC; cdr3_aa: CASSASWRGSSYEQYF
v_call: TRBV12-3/TRBV12-4; j_call: TRBJ1-1; clone_size: many; d_call: TRBD1; cdr3_nt: TGTGCCAGCACCTTAACCGGGACAGGTTACATGAACACTGAAGCTTTCTTT; cdr3_aa: CASTLTGTGYMNTEAFF
v_call: TRBV7-8; j_call: TRBJ2-1; clone_size: .; d_call: TRBD2; cdr3_nt: TGTGCCAGCAGCTCGGGACTAGCGGGATACAACAATGAGCAGTTCTTC; cdr3_aa: CASSSGLAGYNNEQFF
v_call: TRBV29-1; j_call: TRBJ1-3; clone_size: few; d_call: .; cdr3_nt: TGCAGCGTTGGCTTTGGTCTGGGTGGCGGAAACACCATATATTTT; cdr3_aa: CSVGFGLGGGNTIYF
v_call: TRBV15; j_call: TRBJ2-1; clone_size: many; d_call: TRBD2; cdr3_nt: TGTGCCACCAGCGGACCTCATAGCGGGAGGACAAATGAGCAGTTCTTC; cdr3_aa: CATSGPHSGRTNEQFF
v_call: TRBV11-2; j_call: TRBJ2-1; clone_size: many; d_call: TRBD2; cdr3_nt: TGTGCCAGCAGCTCACCTACTAGCGGGAGTTACAATGAGCAGTTCTTC; cdr3_aa: CASSSPTSGSYNEQFF
v_call: TRBV20-1; j_call: TRBJ1-4; clone_size: many; d_call: TRBD1; cdr3_nt: TGCAGTGCAAAATCGGAAGGGGGCCTCGGTAGACTGTTTTTT; cdr3_aa: CSAKSEGGLGRLFF
v_call: TRBV10-2; j_call: TRBJ1-1; clone_size: .; d_call: .; cdr3_nt: TGCGCCAGCAGTGTGGCAGGGAGTGCGACTGAAGCTTTCTTT; cdr3_aa: CASSVAGSATEAFF
v_call: TRBV11-2; j_call: TRBJ2-3; clone_size: .; d_call: TRBD2; cdr3_nt: TGTGCCAGCAGCTCAAGACTAGCGGGGAATACGCAGTATTTT; cdr3_aa: CASSSRLAGNTQYF
v_call: TRBV29-1; j_call: TRBJ1-1; clone_size: .; d_call: .; cdr3_nt: TGCAGCGTACACCTGAACACTGAAGCTTTCTTT; cdr3_aa: CSVHLNTEAFF
v_call: TRBV29-1; j_call: TRBJ2-7; clone_size: .; d_call: .; cdr3_nt: TGCAGCGTTGCTTCAGGGGACGAGCAGTACTTC; cdr3_aa: CSVASGDEQYF
v_call: TRBV20-1; j_call: TRBJ2-1; clone_size: few; d_call: TRBD2; cdr3_nt: TGCAGTGCTAGAGATAGAATCCCCCTAGCGGGAGACCTCCTCGACAATGAGCAGTTCTTC; cdr3_aa: CSARDRIPLAGDLLDNEQFF
v_call: TRBV15; j_call: TRBJ1-1; clone_size: many; d_call: .; cdr3_nt: TGTGCCACCAGCAGAGATGAGGGGCCCATGAACACTGAAGCTTTCTTT; cdr3_aa: CATSRDEGPMNTEAFF
v_call: TRBV5-4; j_call: TRBJ2-4; clone_size: .; d_call: TRBD2; cdr3_nt: TGTGCCAGCAGCTTGGCTAGCGGGGTAGCCAAAAACATTCAGTACTTC; cdr3_aa: CASSLASGVAKNIQYF
v_call: TRBV29-1; j_call: TRBJ2-2; clone_size: few; d_call: TRBD1; cdr3_nt: TGCAGCGTTGCGACAGGGCCCGGGGAGCTGTTTTTT; cdr3_aa: CSVATGPGELFF
v_call: TRBV18; j_call: TRBJ2-5; clone_size: many; d_call: .; cdr3_nt: TGTGCCAGCTCATCTCAAGAGACCCAGTACTTC; cdr3_aa: CASSSQETQYF
v_call: TRBV2; j_call: TRBJ2-1; clone_size: .; d_call: TRBD2; cdr3_nt: TGTGCCAGCAGTCTCTCTAGCGGGAGGCCTGAGCAGTTCTTC; cdr3_aa: CASSLSSGRPEQFF
v_call: TRBV5-1; j_call: TRBJ2-5; clone_size: many; d_call: .; cdr3_nt: TGCGCCAGCAGCTACGAGGTCGGGGAGACCCAGTACTTC; cdr3_aa: CASSYEVGETQYF
v_call: TRBV7-9; j_call: TRBJ2-3; clone_size: many; d_call: .; cdr3_nt: TGTGCCAGCAGCTTAGGGGACACCAGAACCATCACAGATACGCAGTATTTT; cdr3_aa: CASSLGDTRTITDTQYF
v_call: TRBV25-1; j_call: TRBJ2-5; clone_size: many; d_call: TRBD1; cdr3_nt: TGTGCCAGCAGTGGCTACTCCGGGACAGGGGGATTGGAGACCCAGTACTTC; cdr3_aa: CASSGYSGTGGLETQYF
v_call: TRBV11-2; j_call: TRBJ2-2; clone_size: many; d_call: TRBD2; cdr3_nt: TGTGCCAGCAGTCCCCTAGCGGGAGTCCCCGGGGAGCTGTTTTTT; cdr3_aa: CASSPLAGVPGELFF
v_call: TRBV5-1; j_call: TRBJ2-1; clone_size: many; d_call: .; cdr3_nt: TGCGCCAGCAGTAAAACGGTAGACTCCTACAATGAGCAGTTCTTC; cdr3_aa: CASSKTVDSYNEQFF
v_call: TRBV6-5; j_call: TRBJ2-4; clone_size: few; d_call: .; cdr3_nt: TGTGCCAGCAGTTACTCTACCGGGACCGTAAACATTCAGTACTTC; cdr3_aa: CASSYSTGTVNIQYF
v_call: TRBV14; j_call: TRBJ2-6; clone_size: many; d_call: .; cdr3_nt: TGTGCCAGCAGCCAAGCGTCTGGGGCCAACGTCCTGACTTTC; cdr3_aa: CASSQASGANVLTF
v_call: TRBV6-1; j_call: TRBJ2-1; clone_size: .; d_call: .; cdr3_nt: TGTGCCAGCAGTGAAGGTGGGGTAGCGGAGCAGTTCTTC; cdr3_aa: CASSEGGVAEQFF
v_call: TRBV11-2; j_call: TRBJ1-2; clone_size: .; d_call: TRBD1; cdr3_nt: TGTGCCAGCAGGCAACAGGGGGGACGCCTTCATGGCTACACCTTC; cdr3_aa: CASRQQGGRLHGYTF
v_call: TRBV10-1; j_call: TRBJ2-3; clone_size: few; d_call: TRBD2; cdr3_nt: TGCGCCAGCAGTGATAGCGGGAATACAGATACGCAGTATTTT; cdr3_aa: CASSDSGNTDTQYF
v_call: TRBV6-6; j_call: TRBJ2-3; clone_size: many; d_call: .; cdr3_nt: TGTGCCAGCGTGACGGAGACAGATACGCAGTATTTT; cdr3_aa: CASVTETDTQYF
v_call: TRBV12-3/TRBV12-4; j_call: TRBJ2-1; clone_size: .; d_call: TRBD2; cdr3_nt: TGTGCCAGCAGTTCGGGACTAGCGAATGAGCAGTTCTTC; cdr3_aa: CASSSGLANEQFF